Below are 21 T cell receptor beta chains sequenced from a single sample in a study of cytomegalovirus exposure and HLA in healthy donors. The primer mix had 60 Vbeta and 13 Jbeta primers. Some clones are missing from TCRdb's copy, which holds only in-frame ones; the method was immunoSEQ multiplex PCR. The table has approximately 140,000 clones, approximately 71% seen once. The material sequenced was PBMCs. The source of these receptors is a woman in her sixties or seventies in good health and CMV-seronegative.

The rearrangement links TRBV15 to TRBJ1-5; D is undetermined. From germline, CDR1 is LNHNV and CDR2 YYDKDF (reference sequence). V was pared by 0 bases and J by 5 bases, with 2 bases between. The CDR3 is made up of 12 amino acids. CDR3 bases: TGTGCCACCAGCAGAGACGATCAGCCCCAGCATTTT. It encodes CATSRDDQPQHF. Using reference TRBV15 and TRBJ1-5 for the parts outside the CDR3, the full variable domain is DAMVIQNPRYQVTQFGKPVTLSCSQTLNHNVMYWYQQKSSQAPKLLFHYYDKDFNNEADTPDNFQSRRPNTSFCFLDIRSPGLGDTAMYLCATSRDDQPQHFGDGTRLSIL.

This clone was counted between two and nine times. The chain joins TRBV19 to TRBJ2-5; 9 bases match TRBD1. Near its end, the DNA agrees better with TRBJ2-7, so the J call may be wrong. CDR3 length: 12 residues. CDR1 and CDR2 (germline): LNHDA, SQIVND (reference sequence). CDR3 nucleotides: TGTGCCTCTCAGGACAGGGGTCACGAGCAGTACTTC. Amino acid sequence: CASQDRGHEQYF.

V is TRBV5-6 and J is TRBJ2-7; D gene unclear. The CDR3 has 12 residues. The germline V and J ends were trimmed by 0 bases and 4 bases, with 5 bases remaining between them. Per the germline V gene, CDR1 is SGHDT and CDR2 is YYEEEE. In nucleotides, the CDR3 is TGTGCCAGCAGCTTGGGCGATTACGAGCAGTACTTC. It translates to CASSLGDYEQYF. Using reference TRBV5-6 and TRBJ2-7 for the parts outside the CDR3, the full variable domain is DAGVTQSPTHLIKTRGQQVTLRCSPKSGHDTVSWYQQALGQGPQFIFQYYEEEERQRGNFPDRFSGHQFPNYSSELNVNALLLGDSALYLCASSLGDYEQYFGPGTRLTVT.

The CDR3: CASSETGTPETQYF. CDR3 DNA: TGTGCCAGCAGCGAAACAGGCACCCCAGAGACCCAGTACTTC. The chain links TRBV2 to TRBJ2-5; possible D gene TRBD1, 5 bases. The germline V gene encodes CDR1 SNHLY and CDR2 FYNNEI. V lost 6 bases and J 4 bases, leaving 15 bases between the germline ends. The CDR3 spans 14 residues.

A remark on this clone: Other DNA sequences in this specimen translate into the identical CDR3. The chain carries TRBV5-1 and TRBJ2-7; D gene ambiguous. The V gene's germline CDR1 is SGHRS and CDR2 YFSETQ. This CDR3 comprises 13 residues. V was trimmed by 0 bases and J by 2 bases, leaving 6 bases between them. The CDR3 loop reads CASSLAPAYEQYF. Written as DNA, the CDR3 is TGCGCCAGCAGCTTGGCCCCAGCCTACGAGCAGTACTTC. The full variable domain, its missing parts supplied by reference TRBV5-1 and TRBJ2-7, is KAGVTQTPRYLIKTRGQQVTLSCSPISGHRSVSWYQQTPGQGLQFLFEYFSETQRNKGNFPGRFSGRQFSNSRSEMNVSTLELGDSALYLCASSLAPAYEQYFGPGTRLTVT.

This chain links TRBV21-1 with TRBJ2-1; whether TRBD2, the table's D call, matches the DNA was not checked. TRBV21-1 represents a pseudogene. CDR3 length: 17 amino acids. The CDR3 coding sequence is TGTGCCAGCAGCACCACTACTAGCGGACGGTCCCCAAATGAGCAGTTCTTC. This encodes CASSTTTSGRSPNEQFF.

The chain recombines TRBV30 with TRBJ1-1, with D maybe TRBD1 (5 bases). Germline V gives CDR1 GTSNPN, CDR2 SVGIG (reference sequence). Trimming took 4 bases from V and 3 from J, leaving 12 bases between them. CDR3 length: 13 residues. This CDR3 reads CAWNGGKDTEAFF. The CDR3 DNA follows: TGTGCCTGGAACGGGGGGAAGGACACTGAAGCTTTCTTT. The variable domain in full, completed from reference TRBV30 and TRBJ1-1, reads SQTIHQWPATLVQPVGSPLSLECTVEGTSNPNLYWYRQAAGRGLQLLFYSVGIGQISSEVPQNLSASRPQDRQFILSSKKLLLSDSGFYLCAWNGGKDTEAFFGQGTRLTVV.

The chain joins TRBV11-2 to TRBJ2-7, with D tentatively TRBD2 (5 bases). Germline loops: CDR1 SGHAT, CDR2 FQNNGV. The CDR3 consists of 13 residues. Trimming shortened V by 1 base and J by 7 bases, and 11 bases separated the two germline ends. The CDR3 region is CASSLVGTGEQYF. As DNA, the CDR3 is TGTGCCAGCAGCTTAGTGGGTACGGGGGAGCAGTACTTC.

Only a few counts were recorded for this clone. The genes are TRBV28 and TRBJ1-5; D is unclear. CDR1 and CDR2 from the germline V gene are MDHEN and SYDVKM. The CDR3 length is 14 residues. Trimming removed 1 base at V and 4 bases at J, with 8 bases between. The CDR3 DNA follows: TGTGCCAGCAGTTTATCTGGTCGGAATCAGCCCCAGCATTTT. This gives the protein CASSLSGRNQPQHF.

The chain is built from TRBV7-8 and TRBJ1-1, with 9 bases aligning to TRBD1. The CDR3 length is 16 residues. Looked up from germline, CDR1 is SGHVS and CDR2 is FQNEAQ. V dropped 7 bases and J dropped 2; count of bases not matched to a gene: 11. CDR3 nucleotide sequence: TGTGCCAGCATCCTGACAGGGGGTGGGTTAAACACTGAAGCTTTCTTT. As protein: CASILTGGGLNTEAFF.

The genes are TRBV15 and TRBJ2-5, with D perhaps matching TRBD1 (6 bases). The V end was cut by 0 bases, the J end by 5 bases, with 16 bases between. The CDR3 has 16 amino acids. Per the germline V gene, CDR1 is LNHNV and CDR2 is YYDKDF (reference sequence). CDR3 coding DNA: TGTGCCACCAGCAGAGATCGGGCGGCAGGGGCGGAGACCCAGTACTTC. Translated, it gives CATSRDRAAGAETQYF.

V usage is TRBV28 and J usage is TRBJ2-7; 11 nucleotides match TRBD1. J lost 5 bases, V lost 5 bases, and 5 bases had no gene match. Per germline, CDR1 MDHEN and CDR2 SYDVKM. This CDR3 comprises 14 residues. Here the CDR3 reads CASSHGQGAHEQYF. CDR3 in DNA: TGTGCCAGCAGTCACGGACAGGGGGCTCACGAGCAGTACTTC.

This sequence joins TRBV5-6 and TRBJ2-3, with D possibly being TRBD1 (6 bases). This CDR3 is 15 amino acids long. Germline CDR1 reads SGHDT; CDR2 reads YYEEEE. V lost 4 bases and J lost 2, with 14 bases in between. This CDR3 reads CASSNRELPTDTQYF. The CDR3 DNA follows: TGTGCCAGCAGCAACAGGGAGCTCCCCACAGATACGCAGTATTTT.

The CDR3 DNA reads as TGTGCCAGCAGTGACCTAGGGGACAGGGCTGTCTATGGCTACACCTTC. Amino acids: CASSDLGDRAVYGYTF. V and J are TRBV6-1 and TRBJ1-2, with 9 bases identical to TRBD1. This CDR3 comprises 16 residues. The junction had 9 bases not matched to a gene; V was cut back by 3 bases and J by 4 bases. Germline CDR1 reads MNHNS; CDR2 reads SASEGT.

The DNA for the CDR3 is TGTGCCAGCAGATATTCAGGGGCAGCCTACGAGCAGTACTTC. Translated, it gives CASRYSGAAYEQYF. The V and J genes are TRBV7-2 and TRBJ2-7; a possible D gene is TRBD1 (6 bases). V gave up 6 bases and J gave up 2 bases, with 14 bases separating them. This CDR3 contains 14 residues. Germline-derived CDR1 and CDR2 are SGHTA and FQGNSA.

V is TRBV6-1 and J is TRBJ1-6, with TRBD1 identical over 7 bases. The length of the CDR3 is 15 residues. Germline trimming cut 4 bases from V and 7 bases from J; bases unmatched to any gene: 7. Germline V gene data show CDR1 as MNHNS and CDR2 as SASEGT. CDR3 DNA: TGTGCCAGCAGTGCCCGACAGGGAAACAATTCACCCCTCCACTTT. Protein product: CASSARQGNNSPLHF.

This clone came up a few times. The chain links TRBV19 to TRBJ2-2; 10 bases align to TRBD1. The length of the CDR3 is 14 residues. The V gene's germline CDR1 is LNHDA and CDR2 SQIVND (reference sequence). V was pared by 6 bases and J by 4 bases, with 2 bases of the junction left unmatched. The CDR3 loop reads CASRGQGSTGELFF. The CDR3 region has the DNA TGTGCCAGTAGGGGACAGGGGAGCACCGGGGAGCTGTTTTTT. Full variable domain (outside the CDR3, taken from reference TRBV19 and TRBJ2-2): DGGITQSPKYLFRKEGQNVTLSCEQNLNHDAMYWYRQDPGQGLRLIYYSQIVNDFQKGDIAEGYSVSREKKESFPLTVTSAQKNPTAFYLCASRGQGSTGELFFGEGSRLTVL.

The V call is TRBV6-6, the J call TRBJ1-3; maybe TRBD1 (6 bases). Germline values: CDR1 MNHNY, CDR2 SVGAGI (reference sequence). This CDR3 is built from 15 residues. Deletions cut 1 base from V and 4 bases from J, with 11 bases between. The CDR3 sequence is CASSYFGGAGNTIYF. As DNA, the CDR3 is TGTGCCAGCAGTTACTTCGGGGGGGCCGGAAACACCATATATTTT.

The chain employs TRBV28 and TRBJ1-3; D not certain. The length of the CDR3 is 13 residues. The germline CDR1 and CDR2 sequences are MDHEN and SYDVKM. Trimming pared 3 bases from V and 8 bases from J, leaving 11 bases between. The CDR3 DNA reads TGTGCCAGCAGTTTGGGGAGTTCGGACACCATATATTTT. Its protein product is CASSLGSSDTIYF.

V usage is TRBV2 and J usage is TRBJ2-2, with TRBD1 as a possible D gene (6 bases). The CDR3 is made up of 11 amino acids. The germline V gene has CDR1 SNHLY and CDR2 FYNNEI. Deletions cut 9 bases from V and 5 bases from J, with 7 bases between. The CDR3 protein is CASQGTGELFF. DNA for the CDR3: TGTGCCAGTCAGGGGACCGGGGAGCTGTTTTTT.

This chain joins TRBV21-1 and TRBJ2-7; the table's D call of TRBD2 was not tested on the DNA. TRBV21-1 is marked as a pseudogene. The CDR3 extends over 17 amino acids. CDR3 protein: CASSKDRIGELVYEQYF. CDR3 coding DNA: TGTGCCAGCAGCAAAGATCGGATCGGGGAGTTGGTCTACGAGCAGTACTTC.